This TCR beta chain was captured in a study of T cell repertoires in cytomegalovirus infection. Study summary: HLA-B-restricted CMV epitopes that are well studied were used alongside recently identified HLA-C-restricted ones. Study-level results: CMV-specific HLA-C-restricted TCR beta clonotypes dominated the ex vivo response. Summed frequency of shared TCR beta families picked out CMV carriers who also had the relevant HLA.

TCRdb used MiXCR to reprocess the reads, holding one entry per CDR3 protein. The table has around 430,000 distinct CDR3 sequences, about 39% seen once. CDR1 MNHNY and CDR2 SVGAGI come from the germline V gene (reference sequence). The CDR3 sequence is 15 residues long. V trimming: 11 bases; J trimming: 4 bases; junction bases outside the gene matches: 15. Concerning this clonotype: Its specificity is not known.

The chain has TRBV6-6 and TRBJ2-5, with 8 bases aligning to TRBD2. The sequence was obtained from a human donor in good health (CMV status not recorded). Some clones in this sample may be carry-over from other donors' samples. The material was cultured PBMCs, obtained from culture after CMV antigen stimulation. CDR3 coding DNA: TGTGCCGCCAAAGAGACGAGCGGGAGACGAGAGACCCAGTACTTC. Its translation: CAAKETSGRRETQYF.